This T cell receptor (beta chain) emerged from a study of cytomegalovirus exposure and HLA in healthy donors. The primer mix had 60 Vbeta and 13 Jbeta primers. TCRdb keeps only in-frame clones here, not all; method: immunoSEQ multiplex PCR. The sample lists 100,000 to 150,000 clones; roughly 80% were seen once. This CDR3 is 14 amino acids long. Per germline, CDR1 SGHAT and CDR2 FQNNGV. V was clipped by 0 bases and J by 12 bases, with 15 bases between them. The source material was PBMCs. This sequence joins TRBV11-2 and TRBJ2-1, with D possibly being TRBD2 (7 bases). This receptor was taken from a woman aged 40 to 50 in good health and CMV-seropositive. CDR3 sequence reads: CASSLDGGRGGQFF. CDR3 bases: TGTGCCAGCAGCTTAGATGGGGGTAGGGGGGGGCAGTTCTTC.